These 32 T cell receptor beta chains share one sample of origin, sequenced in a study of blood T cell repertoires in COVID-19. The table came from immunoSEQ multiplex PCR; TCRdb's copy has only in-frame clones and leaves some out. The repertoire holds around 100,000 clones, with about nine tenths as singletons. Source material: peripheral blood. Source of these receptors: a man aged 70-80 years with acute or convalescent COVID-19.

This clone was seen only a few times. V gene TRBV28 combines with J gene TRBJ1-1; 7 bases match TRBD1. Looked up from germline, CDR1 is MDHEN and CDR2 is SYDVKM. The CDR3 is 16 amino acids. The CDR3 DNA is TGTGCGACGACCCGGCTGCGTGACAGGGCTAACACTGAAGCTTTCTTT. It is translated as CATTRLRDRANTEAFF.

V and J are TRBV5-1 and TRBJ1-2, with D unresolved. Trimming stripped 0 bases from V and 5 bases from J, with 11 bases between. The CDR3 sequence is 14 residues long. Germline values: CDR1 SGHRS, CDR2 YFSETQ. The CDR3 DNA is TGCGCCAGCAGCTTGGATCAGATATCATATGGCTACACCTTC. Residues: CASSLDQISYGYTF.

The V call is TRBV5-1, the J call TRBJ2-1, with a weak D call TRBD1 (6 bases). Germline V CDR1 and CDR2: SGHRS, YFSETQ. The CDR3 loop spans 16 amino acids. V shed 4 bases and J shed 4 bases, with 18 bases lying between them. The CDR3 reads CASSTPSGQPYNEQFF. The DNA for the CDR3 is TGCGCCAGCAGCACCCCTTCGGGACAACCTTACAATGAGCAGTTCTTC.

The CDR3 here is CASSLVVNYGYTF. The CDR3 nucleotides are TGCGCCAGCAGCTTGGTTGTAAATTATGGCTACACCTTC. The rearrangement uses TRBV5-1 and TRBJ1-2; D unclear. This CDR3 is 13 amino acids long. Germline V gives CDR1 SGHRS, CDR2 YFSETQ. V lost 0 bases to trimming and J lost 5 bases, with 8 bases between them.

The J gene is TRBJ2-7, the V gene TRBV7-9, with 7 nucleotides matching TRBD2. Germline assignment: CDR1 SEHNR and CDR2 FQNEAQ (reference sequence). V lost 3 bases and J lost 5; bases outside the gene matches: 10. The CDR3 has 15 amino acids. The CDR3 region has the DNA TGTGCCAGCAGCTTGGGGAGGGAGGTCACCCACGAGCAGTACTTC. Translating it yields CASSLGREVTHEQYF.

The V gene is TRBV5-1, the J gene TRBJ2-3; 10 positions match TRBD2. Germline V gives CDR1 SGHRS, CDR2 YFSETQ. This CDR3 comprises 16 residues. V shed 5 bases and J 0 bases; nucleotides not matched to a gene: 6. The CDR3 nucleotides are TGCGCCAGCAGTCCAAGACTAGCGGGTAGCACAGATACGCAGTATTTT. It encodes CASSPRLAGSTDTQYF.

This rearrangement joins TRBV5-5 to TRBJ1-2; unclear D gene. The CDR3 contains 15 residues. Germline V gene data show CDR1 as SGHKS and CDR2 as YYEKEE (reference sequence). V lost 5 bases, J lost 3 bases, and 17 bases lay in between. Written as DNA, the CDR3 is TGTGCCAGCAGATATACCGGAGCAACGGACTATGGCTACACCTTC. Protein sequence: CASRYTGATDYGYTF.

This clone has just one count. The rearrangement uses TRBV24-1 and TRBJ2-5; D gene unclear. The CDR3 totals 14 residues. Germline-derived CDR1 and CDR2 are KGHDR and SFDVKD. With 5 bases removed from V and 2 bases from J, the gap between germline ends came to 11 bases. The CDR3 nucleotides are TGTGCCACCAGTGGCCCCCTAGGACAAGAGACCCAGTACTTC. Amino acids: CATSGPLGQETQYF.

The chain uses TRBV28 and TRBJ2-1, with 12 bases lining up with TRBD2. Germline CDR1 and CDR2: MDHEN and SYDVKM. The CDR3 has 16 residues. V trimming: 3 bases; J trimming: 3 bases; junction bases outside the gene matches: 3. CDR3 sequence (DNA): TGTGCCAGCAGTTTCGGACTAGCGGGGATCTACAATGAGCAGTTCTTC. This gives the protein CASSFGLAGIYNEQFF.

The CDR3 DNA follows: TGCGCCAGCAGCCCTGAGACTAGCGGGAGTGGAGGCTCCTACAATGAGCAGTTCTTC. It specifies CASSPETSGSGGSYNEQFF. This chain connects TRBV23-1 to TRBJ2-1; 12 bases match TRBD2. TRBV23-1 is noted as an ORF with a role that remains uncertain. The V segment lost 6 bases and the J segment 0 bases; nucleotides outside the gene matches: 12. The CDR3 extends over 19 amino acids.

CDR3 residues: CASSQDQGGGEGYTF. CDR3 sequence (DNA): TGCGCCAGCAGCCAAGATCAAGGAGGGGGCGAAGGCTACACCTTC. V is TRBV4-3 and J is TRBJ1-2; 7 bases are a match to TRBD1. CDR3 length: 15 residues. Germline assignment: CDR1 LGHNA and CDR2 YSLEER. V shed 0 bases and J 8 bases; nucleotides not matched to a gene: 9.

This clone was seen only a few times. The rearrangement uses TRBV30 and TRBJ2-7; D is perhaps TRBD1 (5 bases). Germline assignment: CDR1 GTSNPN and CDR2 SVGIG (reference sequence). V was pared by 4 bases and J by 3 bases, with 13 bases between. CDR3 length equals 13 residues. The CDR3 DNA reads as TGTGCCTGGAAGGACATGCAAAGCTACGAGCAGTACTTC. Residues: CAWKDMQSYEQYF.

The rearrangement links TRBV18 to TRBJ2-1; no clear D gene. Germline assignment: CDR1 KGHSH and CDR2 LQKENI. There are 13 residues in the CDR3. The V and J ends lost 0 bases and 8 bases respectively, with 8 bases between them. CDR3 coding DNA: TGTGCCAGCTCACCACCAGTTGCGTATGAGCAGTTCTTC. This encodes CASSPPVAYEQFF.

CDR3: CASSHAIWADTQYF. Here the CDR3 DNA reads TGTGCCAGCAGCCACGCCATTTGGGCGGATACGCAGTATTTT. This rearrangement joins TRBV14 to TRBJ2-3, with no clear D. Germline V gene sequence: CDR1 SGHDN, CDR2 FVKESK. V lost 3 bases and J 6 bases, leaving 13 bases between the germline ends. The CDR3 extends over 14 amino acids.

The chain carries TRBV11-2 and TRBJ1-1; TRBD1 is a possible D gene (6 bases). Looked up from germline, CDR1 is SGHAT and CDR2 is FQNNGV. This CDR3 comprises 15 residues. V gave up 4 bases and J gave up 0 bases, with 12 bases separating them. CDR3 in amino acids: CASSSFGQLNTEAFF. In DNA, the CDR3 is TGTGCCAGCAGCTCGTTCGGACAGTTGAACACTGAAGCTTTCTTT. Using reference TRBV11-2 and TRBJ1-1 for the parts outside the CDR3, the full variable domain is EAGVAQSPRYKIIEKRQSVAFWCNPISGHATLYWYQQILGQGPKLLIQFQNNGVVDDSQLPKDRFSAERLKGVDSTLKIQPAKLEDSAVYLCASSSFGQLNTEAFFGQGTRLTVV.

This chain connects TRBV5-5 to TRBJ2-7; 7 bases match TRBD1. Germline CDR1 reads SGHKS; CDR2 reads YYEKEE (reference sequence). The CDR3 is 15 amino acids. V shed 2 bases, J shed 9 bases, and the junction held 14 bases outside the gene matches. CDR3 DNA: TGTGCCAGCAGCTTAACCGGGACAGTTAACGTAGGGCAGTACTTC. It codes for CASSLTGTVNVGQYF.

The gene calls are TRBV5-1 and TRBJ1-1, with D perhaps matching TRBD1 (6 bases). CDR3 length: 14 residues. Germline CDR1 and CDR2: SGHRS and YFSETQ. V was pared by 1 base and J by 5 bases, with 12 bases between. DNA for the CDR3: TGCGCCAGCAGCTTGACCAGGGGCCCAACTGAAGCTTTCTTT. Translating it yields CASSLTRGPTEAFF.

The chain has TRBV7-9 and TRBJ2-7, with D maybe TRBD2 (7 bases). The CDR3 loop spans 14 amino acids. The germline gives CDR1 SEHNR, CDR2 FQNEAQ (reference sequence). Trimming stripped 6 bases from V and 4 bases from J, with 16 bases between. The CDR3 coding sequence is TGTGCCAGCAGTCTACCCGCGGGGGCATACGAGCAGTACTTC. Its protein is CASSLPAGAYEQYF.

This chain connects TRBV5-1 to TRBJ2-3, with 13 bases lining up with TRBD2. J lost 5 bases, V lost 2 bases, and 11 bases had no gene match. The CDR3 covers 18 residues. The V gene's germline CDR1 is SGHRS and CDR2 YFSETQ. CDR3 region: CASSFNPGLAGVVDTQYF. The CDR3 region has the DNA TGCGCCAGCAGCTTCAATCCCGGACTAGCGGGGGTGGTAGATACGCAGTATTTT.

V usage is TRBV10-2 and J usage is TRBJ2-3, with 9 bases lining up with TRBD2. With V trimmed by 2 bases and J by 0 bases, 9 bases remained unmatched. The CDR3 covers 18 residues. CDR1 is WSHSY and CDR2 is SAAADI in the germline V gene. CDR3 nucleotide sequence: TGCGCCAGCAGTGAGGGTCTAGCGGGGACCACTAGCACAGATACGCAGTATTTT. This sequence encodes CASSEGLAGTTSTDTQYF.

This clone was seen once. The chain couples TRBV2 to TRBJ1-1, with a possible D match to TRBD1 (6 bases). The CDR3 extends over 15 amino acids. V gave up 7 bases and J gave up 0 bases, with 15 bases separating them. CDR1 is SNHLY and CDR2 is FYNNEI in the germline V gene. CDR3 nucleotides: TGTGCCAGCATTCCCGGGACACAGATGAACACTGAAGCTTTCTTT. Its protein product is CASIPGTQMNTEAFF.

CDR3 bases: TGCAGCGTTGAAGGCGCTCAGGGGACTGAAGCTTTCTTT. It yields the protein CSVEGAQGTEAFF. J is TRBJ1-1 and V is TRBV29-1; perhaps TRBD1 as D (6 bases). The CDR3 loop spans 13 amino acids. Trimming removed 1 base from V and 5 bases from J, with 11 bases in between. CDR1 and CDR2 (germline): SQVTM, ANQGSEA.

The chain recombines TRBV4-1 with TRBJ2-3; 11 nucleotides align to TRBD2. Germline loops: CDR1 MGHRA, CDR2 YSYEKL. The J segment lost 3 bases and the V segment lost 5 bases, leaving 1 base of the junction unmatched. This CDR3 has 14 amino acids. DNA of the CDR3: TGCGCCAGCAGCAGGACTAGCGGGACAGATACGCAGTATTTT. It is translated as CASSRTSGTDTQYF.

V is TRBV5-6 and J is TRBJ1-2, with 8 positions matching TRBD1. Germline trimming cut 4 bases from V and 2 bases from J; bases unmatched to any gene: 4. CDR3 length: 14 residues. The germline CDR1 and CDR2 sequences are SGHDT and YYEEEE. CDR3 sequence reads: CASSAGGANYGYTF. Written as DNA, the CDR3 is TGTGCCAGCAGCGCAGGGGGCGCCAACTATGGCTACACCTTC.

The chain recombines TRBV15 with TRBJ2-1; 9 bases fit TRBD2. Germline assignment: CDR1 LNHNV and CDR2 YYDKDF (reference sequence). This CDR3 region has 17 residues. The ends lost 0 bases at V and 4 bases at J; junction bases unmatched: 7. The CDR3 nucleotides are TGTGCCACCAGCAGAGATTCGGGGACTAGCTTTTACAATGAGCAGTTCTTC. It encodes CATSRDSGTSFYNEQFF.

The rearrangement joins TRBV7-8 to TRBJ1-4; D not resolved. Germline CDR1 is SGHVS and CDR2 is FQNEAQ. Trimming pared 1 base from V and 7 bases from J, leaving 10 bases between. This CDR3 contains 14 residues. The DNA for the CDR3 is TGTGCCAGCAGCTTAGTCGGGATGGGTGAAAAACTGTTTTTT. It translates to CASSLVGMGEKLFF.

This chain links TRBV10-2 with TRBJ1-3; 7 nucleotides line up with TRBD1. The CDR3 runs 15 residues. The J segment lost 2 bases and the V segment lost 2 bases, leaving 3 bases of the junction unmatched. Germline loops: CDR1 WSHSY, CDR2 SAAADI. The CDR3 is CASSERGLPGNTIYF. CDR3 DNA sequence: TGCGCCAGCAGTGAGAGGGGGCTCCCTGGAAACACCATATATTTT.

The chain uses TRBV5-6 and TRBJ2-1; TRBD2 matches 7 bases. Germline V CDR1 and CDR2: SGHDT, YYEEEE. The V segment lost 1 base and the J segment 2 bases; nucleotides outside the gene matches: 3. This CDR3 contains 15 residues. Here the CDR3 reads CASSLLLAAYNEQFF. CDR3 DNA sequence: TGTGCCAGCAGCTTGCTGCTAGCGGCCTACAATGAGCAGTTCTTC.

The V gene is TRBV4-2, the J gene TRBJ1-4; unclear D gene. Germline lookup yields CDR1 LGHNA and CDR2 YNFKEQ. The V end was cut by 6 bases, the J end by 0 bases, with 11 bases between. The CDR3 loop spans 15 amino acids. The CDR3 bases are TGTGCCAGCAGAATCTTACAGTCAACTAATGAAAAACTGTTTTTT. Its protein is CASRILQSTNEKLFF.

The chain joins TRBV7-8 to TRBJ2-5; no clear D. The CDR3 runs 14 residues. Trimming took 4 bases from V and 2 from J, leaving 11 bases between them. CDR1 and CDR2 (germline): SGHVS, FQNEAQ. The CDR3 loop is CASSSRVEQETQYF. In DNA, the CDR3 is TGTGCCAGCAGCTCCCGGGTGGAGCAAGAGACCCAGTACTTC.

DNA for the CDR3: TGTGCCAGTATTCGACAGGGGGCTGGAAACACCATATATTTT. Protein sequence: CASIRQGAGNTIYF. This chain uses TRBV19 with TRBJ1-3; 9 positions agree with TRBD1. CDR3 length equals 14 residues. Germline values: CDR1 LNHDA, CDR2 SQIVND (reference sequence). The V gene end was trimmed by 7 bases and the J gene end by 2 bases; junction bases not matched to a gene: 3.

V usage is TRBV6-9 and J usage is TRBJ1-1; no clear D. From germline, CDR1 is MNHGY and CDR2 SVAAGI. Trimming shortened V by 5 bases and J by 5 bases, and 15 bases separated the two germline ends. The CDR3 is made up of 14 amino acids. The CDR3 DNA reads TGTGCCAGCAGTCCGATCAGAATATTGACTGAAGCTTTCTTT. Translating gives CASSPIRILTEAFF.